The clone carrying this TCR beta chain has just a few counts. The antigen is undetermined. Germline V lookup: CDR1 SGHAT, CDR2 FQNNGV. The J segment lost 0 bases and the V segment lost 4 bases, leaving 11 bases of the junction unmatched. The CDR3 sequence is 18 residues long. This specimen comes from a study of blood T cells in healthy people across ages. The study, taken as a whole, reports: Diversity of TCR beta per million T cells declined in a roughly linear way with age.

A sample-barcoded 5' primer and a J-beta primer mix were used in a second PCR of about 6 to 11 cycles. Carrying 12 random nucleotides, a template-switch adaptor labeled each individual cDNA molecule. Each CDR3 protein is one row after TCRdb ran MiXCR on the 5' RACE reads. This repertoire shows 380,000 or so distinct CDR3 sequences, approximately 52% found once; its top ten account for 45% to 55%. The sequencing input was blood. The source of this sequence is a man aged 55 to 70 in good health. This chain joins TRBV11-2 and TRBJ2-5; TRBD2 agrees at 10 bases. The CDR3 protein is CASSSGQLTSGDQETQYF. CDR3 nucleotides: TGTGCCAGCAGCTCAGGACAGTTAACTAGCGGGGACCAAGAGACCCAGTACTTC.